A selection of T cell receptor beta chains follows, all from one sample in a study of CD8 T cells in ankylosing spondylitis. TCRdb re-called the 5' RACE reads with MiXCR, one entry per CDR3 protein. Altogether around 150,000 distinct CDR3 sequences are present, around 42% being singletons, with the ten largest covering 13% to 15%. The sequenced sample consisted of synovial fluid, either unsorted or a sorted T cell fraction (not recorded which). The receptors shown here come from a male donor with ankylosing spondylitis. CDR3s include the opening cysteine and the closing phenylalanine or tryptophan. The order of the fields is CDR3 length, clone size, D gene, J gene, V gene, CDR3 DNA, CDR3 protein. The D gene is left open where the match is weak. Clone size is stated in some rows and not others, as once, few, many or a class when expanded.

>10|once|.|TRBJ2-5|TRBV20-1
TGCAGTGCAACATGGGAGACCCAGTACTTC
CSATWETQYF
>15|few|.|TRBJ2-2|TRBV11-3
TGTGCCAGCAGCTTTTCACATCCGAACACCGGGGAGCTGTTTTTT
CASSFSHPNTGELFF
>11|few|TRBD1|TRBJ2-3|TRBV12-3/TRBV12-4
TGTGCCAGCAGTTTCCCACCGGGACAGCCTTTT
CASSFPPGQPF
>14|.|.|TRBJ2-5|TRBV6-2/TRBV6-3
TGTGCCAGCAGTCCCAGGGAGGCGCAAGAGACCCAGTACTTC
CASSPREAQETQYF
>15|.|TRBD2|TRBJ2-1|TRBV6-1
TGTGCCAGCAGTGAGGGGGAGGGCCGTTACAATGAGCAGTTCTTC
CASSEGEGRYNEQFF
>13|.|.|TRBJ2-7|TRBV19
TGTGCCAGTAGTAGGGCACCCTCCTACGAGCAGTACTTC
CASSRAPSYEQYF
>15|.|.|TRBJ2-1|TRBV12-3/TRBV12-4
TGTGCCAGCAGTTCAGGACTCCTCGGGGCGCATGAGCAGTTCTTC
CASSSGLLGAHEQFF
>14|.|.|TRBJ1-1|TRBV12-3/TRBV12-4
TGTGCCAGCAGTACCTGGACAGCGAACACTGAAGCTTTCTTT
CASSTWTANTEAFF
>17|.|TRBD1|TRBJ1-3|TRBV10-3
TGTGCCATCGGGACAGGGGACCCCTCGTTTCTAAGAAACACCATATATTTT
CAIGTGDPSFLRNTIYF
>15|many|.|TRBJ2-7|TRBV4-1
TGCGCCAGCAGCCAAGGGCTGACGAGCTCCTACGAGCAGTACTTC
CASSQGLTSSYEQYF
>16|few|.|TRBJ2-2|TRBV4-3
TGCGCCAGCAGCCATGATGGAGCAGCGAACACCGGGGAGCTGTTTTTT
CASSHDGAANTGELFF
>16|.|.|TRBJ2-5|TRBV2
TGTGCCAGCAGTGATCTTCTCCGGGGCGTGTGGGAGACCCAGTACTTC
CASSDLLRGVWETQYF
>14|few|.|TRBJ2-2|TRBV12-3/TRBV12-4
TGTGCCAGCAGTTCTCGGACTCACACCGGGGAGCTGTTTTTT
CASSSRTHTGELFF
>15|.|.|TRBJ2-7|TRBV7-9
TGTGCCAGCAGCTTCCCCGACAGGCGTTCCTACGAGCAGTACTTC
CASSFPDRRSYEQYF
>14|few|.|TRBJ2-5|TRBV3-1
TGTGCCAGCACGCGACTACTCTACCAAGAGACCCAGTACTTC
CASTRLLYQETQYF